This T cell receptor (beta chain) was found in a study of T cell repertoires in cytomegalovirus infection. The study's findings and limits: CMV-specific TCR beta clonotypes restricted by HLA-C were the ones dominating the ex vivo response.

From the reads, TCRdb called clonotypes with MiXCR, one entry per CDR3 protein. The sample carries around 230,000 distinct CDR3 sequences, approximately 40% recorded once. This CDR3 comprises 16 residues. Germline CDR1 and CDR2: SGHVS and FNYEAQ. V was clipped by 5 bases and J by 4 bases, with 20 bases between them. A note on this clonotype: Its antigen is unknown.

The clonotype originates from a human donor in good health (CMV status not recorded). Some clones in this sample may be carry-over from other donors' samples. The starting material was CD8+ T cells from cultured PBMCs, obtained from culture after CMV antigen stimulation. The rearrangement joins TRBV7-6 to TRBJ1-1; a possible D gene is TRBD1 (5 bases). The CDR3 region is CASSRAARGMGTEAFF. The CDR3 coding sequence is TGTGCCAGCAGCAGGGCGGCCCGGGGGATGGGCACTGAAGCTTTCTTT.